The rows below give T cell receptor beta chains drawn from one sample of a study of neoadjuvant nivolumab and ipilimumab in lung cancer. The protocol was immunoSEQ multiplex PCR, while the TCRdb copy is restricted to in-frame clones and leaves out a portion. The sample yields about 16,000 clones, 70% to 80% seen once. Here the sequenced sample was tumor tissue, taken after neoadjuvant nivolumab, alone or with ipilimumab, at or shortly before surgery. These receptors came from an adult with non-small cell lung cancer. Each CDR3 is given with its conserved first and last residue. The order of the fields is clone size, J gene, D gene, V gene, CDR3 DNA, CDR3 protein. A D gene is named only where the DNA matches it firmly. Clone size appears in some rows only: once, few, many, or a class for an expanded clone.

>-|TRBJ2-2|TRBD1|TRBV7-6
TGTGCCAGCAGCTCCCGACAGGGGCAGGTCGGGGAGCTGTTTTTT
CASSSRQGQVGELFF
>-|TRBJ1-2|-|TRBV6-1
TGTGCCAGCAGTGCCCTTTCAAACTATGGCTACACCTTC
CASSALSNYGYTF
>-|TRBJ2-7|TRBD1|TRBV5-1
TGCGCCAGCAGCTCAGGGGGAGAGGAACTTTACTTC
CASSSGGEELYF
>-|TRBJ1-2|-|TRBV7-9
TGTGCCAGCAGCTTAGCACGGAACTATGGCTACACCTTC
CASSLARNYGYTF
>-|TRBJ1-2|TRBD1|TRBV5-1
TGCGCCAGCAGCGTAACCGGGACAGAGTTTTACGGCTACACCTTC
CASSVTGTEFYGYTF
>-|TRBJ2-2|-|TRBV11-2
TGTGCCAGCAGCTTAGCGCGGCGCGGCACCGGGGAGCTGTTTTTT
CASSLARRGTGELFF
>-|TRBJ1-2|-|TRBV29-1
TGCAGCGTTGACCCCCCGACAGACACGAACTATGGCTACACCTTC
CSVDPPTDTNYGYTF
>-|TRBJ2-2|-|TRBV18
TGTGCCAGCTCCTCGCAGTGGGCGACCACCGGGGAGCTGTTTTTT
CASSSQWATTGELFF
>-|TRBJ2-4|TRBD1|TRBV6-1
TGTGCCAGCAGTCCGCCGGACAGGGGCTTTCAGTACTTC
CASSPPDRGFQYF
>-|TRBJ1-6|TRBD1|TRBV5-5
TGTGCCAGCAGCTTGGCCCCAACTACCTACAGGGGGCCAAATTCACCCCTCCACTTT
CASSLAPTTYRGPNSPLHF
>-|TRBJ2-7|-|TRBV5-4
TGTGCCAGCAGCTTGGGTGCAGGGCGTTATTACGAGCAGTACTTC
CASSLGAGRYYEQYF
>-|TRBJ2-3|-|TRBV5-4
TGTGCCAGCAGTCGAAGGGGCACAGATACGCAGTATTTT
CASSRRGTDTQYF
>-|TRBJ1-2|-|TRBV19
TGTGCCAGCGGGACCCGGGAGGCCCGCGGTGGCTACACCTTC
CASGTREARGGYTF
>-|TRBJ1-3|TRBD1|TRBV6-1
TGTGCCAGCAGTGAACTAGACAGGGGCAACACCATATATTTT
CASSELDRGNTIYF
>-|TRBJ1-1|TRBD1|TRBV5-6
TGTGCCAGCAGCCGCAGGGGGCCGTTCCCTGAAGCTTTCTTT
CASSRRGPFPEAFF
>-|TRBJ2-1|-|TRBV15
TGTGCCACCAGCGCCTCGGACAGAGGGGTCCATGAGCAGTTCTTC
CATSASDRGVHEQFF
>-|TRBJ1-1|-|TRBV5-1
TGCGCCAGCAGCTTGACGGGGAACACTGAAGCTTTCTTT
CASSLTGNTEAFF
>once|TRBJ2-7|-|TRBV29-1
TGCAGCGTTGGACGGGGGGGTGGGACAGTCTACGAGCAGTACTTC
CSVGRGGGTVYEQYF